These T cell receptor beta chains were read from a single sample in a study of identical twins. TCRdb reprocessed the 5' RACE reads via MiXCR and lists one record per CDR3 protein. The sample contains approximately 1.8 million distinct CDR3 sequences, about 31% of which appear only once. Sequenced: cord blood. These receptor sequences come from a newborn girl in good health. Both conserved end residues are part of each CDR3. A D gene is named only where the DNA matches it firmly. The size of a clone is reported for some rows only, either as once, few or many, or as a class for expanded clones.

TRBJ2-5 | . | 17 | TRBD1 | TRBV4-2 | TGTGCCAGCAGCCAAGTAACCGGGACAGAGTACCAAGAGACCCAGTACTTC | CASSQVTGTEYQETQYF
TRBJ2-7 | few | 15 | . | TRBV11-2 | TGTGCCAGCAGCTTAGCCGGTAGTTGGGGGGATGAGCAGTACTTC | CASSLAGSWGDEQYF
TRBJ2-1 | few | 18 | TRBD2 | TRBV7-6 | TGTGCCAGCAGCTTAGCTCCGACCGGGACTAGCTCCTACAATGAGCAGTTCTTC | CASSLAPTGTSSYNEQFF
TRBJ2-7 | many | 12 | . | TRBV3-1 | TGTGCCAGCAGCCAAGATCTTCGGGACAAGTACTTC | CASSQDLRDKYF
TRBJ2-6 | few | 15 | . | TRBV20-1 | TGCAGTGCTGGGGGCCTTCCCTCTGGGGCCAACGTCCTGACTTTC | CSAGGLPSGANVLTF
TRBJ2-3 | many | 15 | . | TRBV7-9 | TGTGCCAGCAGCCCCCCCATAAGGGGCACAGATACGCAGTATTTT | CASSPPIRGTDTQYF
TRBJ1-5 | many | 14 | . | TRBV7-2 | TGTGCCAGCAGTTTAATGGGGGGGAATCAGCCCCAGCATTTT | CASSLMGGNQPQHF
TRBJ1-1 | few | 13 | . | TRBV5-1 | TGCGCCAGCAGCTTGGACAGACTCACTGAAGCTTTCTTT | CASSLDRLTEAFF
TRBJ2-5 | few | 14 | TRBD2 | TRBV20-1 | TGCAGTGCTAAGGGACTAGCTCTTCGAGAGACCCAGTACTTC | CSAKGLALRETQYF
TRBJ1-1 | few | 14 | TRBD1 | TRBV12-3/TRBV12-4 | TGTGCCAGCAGTTGGACAGGGGCGGCCACTGAAGCTTTCTTT | CASSWTGAATEAFF
TRBJ2-7 | . | 13 | TRBD2 | TRBV30 | TGTGCCTGGAGTGTACTAGCGGTCTACGAGCAGTACTTC | CAWSVLAVYEQYF
TRBJ2-3 | many | 14 | . | TRBV6-6 | TGCGCCAGCAGTGGGGGTCGTAGCACAGATACGCAGTATTTT | CASSGGRSTDTQYF
TRBJ2-3 | few | 15 | . | TRBV2 | TGTGCCAGCAGTGTAGGGCAGGGGAACTTAGGTACGCAGTATTTT | CASSVGQGNLGTQYF
TRBJ1-5 | few | 15 | . | TRBV6-5 | TGTGCCAGCCGCCGACAACAAAATAGCAATCAGCCCCAGCATTTT | CASRRQQNSNQPQHF
TRBJ1-5 | . | 14 | . | TRBV20-1 | TGCAGTGGGATCCAGGGGCTAGGCAATCAGCCCCAGCATTTT | CSGIQGLGNQPQHF
TRBJ1-2 | . | 12 | . | TRBV24-1 | TGTGCCACCAGTGATTTCCAGGGTGGCTACACCTTC | CATSDFQGGYTF
TRBJ2-7 | . | 15 | . | TRBV24-1 | TGTGCCACCAGTGACCTAGACGGGACAACCTACGAGCAGTACTTC | CATSDLDGTTYEQYF
TRBJ2-5 | . | 14 | . | TRBV11-1 | TGTGCCAGCAGCCCGGGCCCAGTGCAAGAGACCCAGTACTTC | CASSPGPVQETQYF
TRBJ2-2 | . | 15 | . | TRBV6-1 | TGTGCCAGCAGTGAATACGGCAGGCGGACCGGGGAGCTGTTTTTT | CASSEYGRRTGELFF
TRBJ2-2 | . | 16 | . | TRBV18 | TGTGCCAGCTCACCTCGCCAAGACGCGAACACCGGGGAGCTGTTTTTT | CASSPRQDANTGELFF
TRBJ1-1 | . | 15 | . | TRBV6-5 | TGTGCCAGCAGTTACTCCAGGGGTCTGCGGGCAGCCGCTTTCTTT | CASSYSRGLRAAAFF
TRBJ1-2 | few | 15 | TRBD1 | TRBV20-1 | TGCAGTGCTAGAGTCCTGGGACAGGGGAACTATGGCTACACCTTC | CSARVLGQGNYGYTF
TRBJ1-4 | . | 15 | . | TRBV7-2 | TGTGCCAGCAGCTTAGGAGGTCTGATCAATGAAAAACTGTTTTTT | CASSLGGLINEKLFF
TRBJ2-5 | . | 14 | . | TRBV2 | TGTGCCAGCAGTCCTTCCCGGGGCCAAGGGACCCAGTACTTC | CASSPSRGQGTQYF
TRBJ2-1 | few | 13 | TRBD1 | TRBV2 | TGTGTCAGCGGGGACAGGGGGAACAATGAGCAGTTCTTC | CVSGDRGNNEQFF
TRBJ2-1 | few | 14 | . | TRBV24-1 | TGTGCCACCAGTGATGCTAAGACCTACAATGAGCAGTTCTTC | CATSDAKTYNEQFF
TRBJ2-3 | few | 16 | . | TRBV5-1 | TGCGCCAGCAGCTTGGCAGGGTTTCTATCCACAGATACGCAGTATTTT | CASSLAGFLSTDTQYF
TRBJ2-5 | . | 16 | TRBD2 | TRBV5-1 | TGCGCCAGCAGCTTACCACTCCTAGCGGGGAAAGAGACCCAGTACTTC | CASSLPLLAGKETQYF
TRBJ2-3 | few | 13 | . | TRBV25-1 | TGTGCCAGCAGTGCCCCGAAGACAGATACGCAGTATTTT | CASSAPKTDTQYF
TRBJ2-1 | once | 15 | TRBD1 | TRBV9 | TGTGCCAGCAGCGTAGAGGGGACAGGGGATAATGAGCAGTTCTTC | CASSVEGTGDNEQFF
TRBJ2-1 | . | 19 | TRBD2 | TRBV9 | TGTGCCAGCAGCGTAGCTCTTGGATGGACTAGCGGGCTATACAATGAGCAGTTCTTC | CASSVALGWTSGLYNEQFF
TRBJ2-5 | many | 12 | . | TRBV29-1 | TGCAGCGTTGAAAGGAGCCAAGAGACCCAGTACTTC | CSVERSQETQYF
TRBJ2-7 | . | 16 | . | TRBV6-6 | TGTGCCAGCAGTTACGGGCGCGGAGCGAGCTCCTACGAGCAGTACTTC | CASSYGRGASSYEQYF
TRBJ2-7 | . | 15 | TRBD2 | TRBV6-5 | TGTGCCAGCAGCCAACTAGCGGCACGGTCCTACGAGCAGTACTTC | CASSQLAARSYEQYF
TRBJ2-4 | few | 14 | . | TRBV3-1 | TGTGCCAGCAGCCAAGGTGCCCCAAGTAACATTCAGTACTTC | CASSQGAPSNIQYF
TRBJ2-2 | . | 14 | TRBD1 | TRBV12-3/TRBV12-4 | TGTGCCAGCAGTGGACAGGGGACCACCGGGGAGCTGTTTTTT | CASSGQGTTGELFF